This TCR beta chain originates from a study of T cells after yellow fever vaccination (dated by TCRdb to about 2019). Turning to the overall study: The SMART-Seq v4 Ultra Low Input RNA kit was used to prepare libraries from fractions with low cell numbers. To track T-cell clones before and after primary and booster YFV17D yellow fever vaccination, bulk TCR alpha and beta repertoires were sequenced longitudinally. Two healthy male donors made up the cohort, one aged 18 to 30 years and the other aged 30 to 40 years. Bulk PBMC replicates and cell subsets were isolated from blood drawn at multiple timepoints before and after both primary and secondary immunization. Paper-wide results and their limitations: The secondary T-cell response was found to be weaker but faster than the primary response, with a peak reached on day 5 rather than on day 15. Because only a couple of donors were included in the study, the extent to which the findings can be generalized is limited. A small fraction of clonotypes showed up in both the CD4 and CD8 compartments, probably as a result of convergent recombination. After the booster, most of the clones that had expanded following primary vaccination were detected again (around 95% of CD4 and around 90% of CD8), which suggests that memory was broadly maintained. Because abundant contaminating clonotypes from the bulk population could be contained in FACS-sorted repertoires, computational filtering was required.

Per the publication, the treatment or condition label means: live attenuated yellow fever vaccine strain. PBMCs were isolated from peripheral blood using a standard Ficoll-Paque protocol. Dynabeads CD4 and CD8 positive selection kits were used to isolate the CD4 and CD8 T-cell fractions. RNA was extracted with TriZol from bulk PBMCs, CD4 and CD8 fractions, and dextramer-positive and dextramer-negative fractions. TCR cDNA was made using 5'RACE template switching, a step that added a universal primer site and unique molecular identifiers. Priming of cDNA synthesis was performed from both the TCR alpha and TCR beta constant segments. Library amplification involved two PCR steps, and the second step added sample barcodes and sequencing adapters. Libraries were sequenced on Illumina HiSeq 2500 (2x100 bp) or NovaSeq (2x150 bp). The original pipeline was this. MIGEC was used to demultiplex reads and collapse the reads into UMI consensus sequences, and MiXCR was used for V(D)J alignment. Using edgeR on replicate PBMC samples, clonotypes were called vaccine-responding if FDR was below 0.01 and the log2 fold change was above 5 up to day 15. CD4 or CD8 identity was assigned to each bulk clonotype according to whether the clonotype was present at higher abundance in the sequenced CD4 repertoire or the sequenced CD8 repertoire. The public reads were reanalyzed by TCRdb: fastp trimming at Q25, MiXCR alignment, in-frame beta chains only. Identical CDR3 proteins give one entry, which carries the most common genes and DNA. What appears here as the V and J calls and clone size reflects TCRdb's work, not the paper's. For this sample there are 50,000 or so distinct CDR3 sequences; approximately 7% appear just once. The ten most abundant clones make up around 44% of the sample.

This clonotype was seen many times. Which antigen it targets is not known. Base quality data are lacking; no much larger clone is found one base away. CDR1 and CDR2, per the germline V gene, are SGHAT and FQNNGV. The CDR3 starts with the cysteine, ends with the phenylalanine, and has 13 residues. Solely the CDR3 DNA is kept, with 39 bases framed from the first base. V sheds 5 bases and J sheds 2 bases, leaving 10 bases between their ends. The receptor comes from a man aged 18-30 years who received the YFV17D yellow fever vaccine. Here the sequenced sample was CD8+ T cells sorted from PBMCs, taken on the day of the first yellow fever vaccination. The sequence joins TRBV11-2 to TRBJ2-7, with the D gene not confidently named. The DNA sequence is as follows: TGTGCCAGCAGCATGAGCGCTACCTACGAGCAGTACTTC. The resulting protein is CASSMSATYEQYF.